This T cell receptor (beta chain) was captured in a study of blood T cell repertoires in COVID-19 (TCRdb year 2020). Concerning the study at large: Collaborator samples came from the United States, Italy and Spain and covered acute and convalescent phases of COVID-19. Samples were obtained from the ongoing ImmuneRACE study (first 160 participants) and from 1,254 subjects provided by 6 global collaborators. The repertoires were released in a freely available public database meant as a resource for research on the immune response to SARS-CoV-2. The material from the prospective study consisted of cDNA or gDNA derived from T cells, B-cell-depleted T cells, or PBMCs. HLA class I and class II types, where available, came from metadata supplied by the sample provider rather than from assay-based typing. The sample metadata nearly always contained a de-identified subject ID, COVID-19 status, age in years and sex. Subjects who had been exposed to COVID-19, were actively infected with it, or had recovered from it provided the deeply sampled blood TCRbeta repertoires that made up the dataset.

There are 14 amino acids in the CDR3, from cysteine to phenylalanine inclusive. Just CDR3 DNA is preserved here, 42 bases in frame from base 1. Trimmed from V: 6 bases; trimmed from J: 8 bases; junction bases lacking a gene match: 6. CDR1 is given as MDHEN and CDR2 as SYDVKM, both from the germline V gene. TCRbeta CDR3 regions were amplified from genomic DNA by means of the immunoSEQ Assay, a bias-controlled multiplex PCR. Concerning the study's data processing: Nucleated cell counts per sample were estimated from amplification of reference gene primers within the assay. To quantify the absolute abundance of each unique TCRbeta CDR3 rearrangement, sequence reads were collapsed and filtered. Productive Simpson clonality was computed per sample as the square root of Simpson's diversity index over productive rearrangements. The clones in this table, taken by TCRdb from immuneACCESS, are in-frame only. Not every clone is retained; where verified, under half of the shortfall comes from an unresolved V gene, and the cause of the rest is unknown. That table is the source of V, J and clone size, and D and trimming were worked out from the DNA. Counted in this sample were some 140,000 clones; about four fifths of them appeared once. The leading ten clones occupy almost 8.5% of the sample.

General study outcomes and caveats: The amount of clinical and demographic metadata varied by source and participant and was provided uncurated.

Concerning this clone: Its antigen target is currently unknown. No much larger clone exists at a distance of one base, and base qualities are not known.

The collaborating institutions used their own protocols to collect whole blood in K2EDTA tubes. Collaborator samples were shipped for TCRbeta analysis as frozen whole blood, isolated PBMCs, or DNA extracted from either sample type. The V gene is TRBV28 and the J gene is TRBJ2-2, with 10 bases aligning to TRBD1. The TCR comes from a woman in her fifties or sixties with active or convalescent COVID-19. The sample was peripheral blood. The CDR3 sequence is CASRRQGAKGELFF. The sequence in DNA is TGTGCCAGCAGGCGACAGGGGGCCAAAGGGGAGCTGTTTTTT.